Below, 28 T cell receptor beta chains from the same sample are listed, as sequenced in a study of radiation and T cells in renal cell carcinoma (dated by TCRdb to 2020 to 2022). The time point label of this sample denotes: blood 2 weeks post-SBRT. The sample's treatment or condition, from its label and the paper: 15 Gy SBRT to primary tumor, nephrectomy 4 weeks later. Library generation was performed with the immunoSEQ multiplex PCR assay. In TCRdb, the immuneACCESS table is reduced to in-frame sequences with V and J assigned. These tables do not hold every clone; where another copy was compared, an unresolved V gene accounts for under half, and the others remain unexplained. This sample gives tens of thousands of clones in total; 80% of them show up just once. Under 30% of the sample lies in the top ten. This specimen consisted of blood, obtained from a patient whose treatment included radiotherapy and nephrectomy. Source of these receptors: a woman aged 65 to 85 with renal cell carcinoma.

The chain couples TRBV7-9 to TRBJ1-2, with TRBD1 as a possible D gene (6 bases). CDR3 size: 14 residues. The germline V gene encodes CDR1 SEHNR and CDR2 FQNEAQ (reference sequence). V lost 3 bases and J lost 5, with 13 bases in between. The CDR3 nucleotides are TGTGCCAGCAGCTTGGGGGGGCTTAAGTATGGCTACACCTTC. The encoded protein is CASSLGGLKYGYTF.

This chain uses TRBV7-2 with TRBJ2-7; no definite D call. This CDR3 is 14 amino acids long. Germline CDR1 and CDR2: SGHTA and FQGNSA. V was pared by 3 bases and J by 2 bases, with 11 bases between. CDR3 nucleotides: TGTGCCAGCAGCTTTTCGGCACCTCCCTACGAGCAGTACTTC. Its translation: CASSFSAPPYEQYF. The complete variable domain, with remaining parts taken from reference TRBV7-2 and TRBJ2-7, reads GAGVSQSPSNKVTEKGKDVELRCDPISGHTALYWYRQSLGQGLEFLIYFQGNSAPDKSGLPSDRFSAERTGGSVSTLTIQRTQQEDSAVYLCASSFSAPPYEQYFGPGTRLTVT.

V is TRBV6-5 and J is TRBJ2-7, with D maybe TRBD2 (5 bases). This CDR3 has 13 amino acids. The germline CDR1 and CDR2 sequences are MNHEY and SVGAGI. Trimming took off 0 bases at V and 7 bases at J, with 10 bases between the two ends. The CDR3 DNA reads as TGTGCCAGCAGTTACTCCCGGGGTAGGGAGCAGTACTTC. It encodes CASSYSRGREQYF.

The V gene is TRBV6-6, the J gene TRBJ2-7; 7 nucleotides match TRBD1. The J segment lost 4 bases and the V segment lost 4 bases, leaving 4 bases of the junction unmatched. CDR1 and CDR2 (germline): MNHNY, SVGAGI (reference sequence). This CDR3 comprises 13 residues. In nucleotides, the CDR3 is TGTGCCAGCAGTTTGGGACAGACTTACGAGCAGTACTTC. It specifies CASSLGQTYEQYF.

The chain uses TRBV12-5 and TRBJ1-2; D ambiguous. Germline loops: CDR1 LGHNT, CDR2 FRNRAP. This CDR3 contains 14 residues. The V end lost 0 bases, the J end lost 5 bases, and 10 bases lay between the germline ends. This chain's CDR3 is CASGLVPGWYGYTF. The CDR3, as DNA: TGTGCTAGTGGTTTGGTTCCGGGATGGTATGGCTACACCTTC.

This clone has just one count. The CDR3 spells CASRLTNTGELFF. CDR3 nucleotide sequence: TGTGCCAGCAGGCTCACGAACACCGGGGAGCTGTTTTTT. The V call is TRBV27, the J call TRBJ2-2; D remains ambiguous. Germline lookup yields CDR1 MNHEY and CDR2 SMNVEV (reference sequence). The V end lost 6 bases, the J end lost 0 bases, and 5 bases lay between the germline ends. The CDR3 runs 13 residues.

V is TRBV5-1 and J is TRBJ1-1; D is ambiguous. This CDR3 has 14 amino acids. CDR1 is SGHRS and CDR2 is YFSETQ in the germline V gene. V lost 2 bases, J lost 4 bases, and 12 bases lay in between. The DNA of the CDR3 is TGCGCCAGCAGCTTTTCGACGGAGCCCACTGAAGCTTTCTTT. Amino acids: CASSFSTEPTEAFF.

The chain uses TRBV14 and TRBJ2-7; D is ambiguous. The CDR3 sequence is 14 residues long. V was pared by 1 base and J by 6 bases, with 13 bases between. CDR1 SGHDN and CDR2 FVKESK come from the germline V gene. CDR3 nucleotides: TGTGCCAGCAGCCAAGTACTCTTCTTCTCCGAGCAGTACTTC. It translates to CASSQVLFFSEQYF.

This clone was seen a few times. The sample contains more than one DNA sequence encoding this CDR3. This chain uses TRBV27 with TRBJ1-2; 7 bases align to TRBD1. Germline CDR1 and CDR2: MNHEY and SMNVEV (reference sequence). Trimming at V came to 3 bases and at J to 4 bases, leaving 2 bases not matched to a gene. This CDR3 has 13 residues. CDR3 in DNA: TGTGCCAGCAGTTTGACAGGGCTCTATGGCTACACCTTC. Its translation: CASSLTGLYGYTF.

The chain uses TRBV10-3 and TRBJ2-3, with 11 bases identical to TRBD2. Losses at the gene ends were 4 bases for V and 4 bases for J; bases not matched to a gene: 4. CDR3 length: 15 residues. Per germline, CDR1 ENHRY and CDR2 SYGVKD. CDR3 coding DNA: TGTGCCATCAGTGCGACTAGCGGGGTCGCAGATACGCAGTATTTT. This sequence encodes CAISATSGVADTQYF.

The genes are TRBV27 and TRBJ2-1, with 13 bases that match TRBD2. The ends lost 10 bases at V and 6 bases at J; junction bases unmatched: 12. The CDR3 sequence is 16 residues long. Germline CDR1 MNHEY, CDR2 SMNVEV (reference sequence). In nucleotides, the CDR3 is TGTGCCACCAGGATACCGAGGACTAGCGGGAGCAATGAGCAGTTCTTC. Translation: CATRIPRTSGSNEQFF.

This clone was observed a few times. V and J are TRBV9 and TRBJ2-3, with TRBD2 matching 9 bases. CDR3 size: 16 residues. In germline, CDR1 is SGDLS, CDR2 YYNGEE. Trimming at V came to 2 bases and at J to 0 bases, leaving 4 bases not matched to a gene. The CDR3, as DNA: TGTGCCAGCAGCGTGGCTAGCGGGACTAGCACAGATACGCAGTATTTT. Translating gives CASSVASGTSTDTQYF.

The CDR3 region has the DNA TGTGCCAGCAGTGACACAGGGGGCGCTGGGGCCAACGTCCTGACTTTC. This codes for CASSDTGGAGANVLTF. The rearrangement joins TRBV6-4 to TRBJ2-6, with 9 bases lining up with TRBD1. The CDR3 has 16 amino acids. V lost 2 bases, J lost 2 bases, and 1 base stayed unmatched. Germline lookup yields CDR1 MRHNA and CDR2 SNTAGT.

The chain has TRBV5-1 and TRBJ1-4; the match to TRBD1 covers 7 bases. CDR1 and CDR2 from the germline V gene are SGHRS and YFSETQ. The V segment lost 4 bases and the J segment 9 bases; nucleotides outside the gene matches: 9. This CDR3 has 14 amino acids. This chain's CDR3 is CASSDDRAGKKLFF. The CDR3 nucleotides are TGCGCCAGCAGCGATGACAGGGCGGGGAAAAAACTGTTTTTT.

In its sample, this clone was seen a few times. This chain uses TRBV7-9 with TRBJ1-1; 8 positions match TRBD1. CDR1 is SEHNR and CDR2 is FQNEAQ in the germline V gene (reference sequence). The CDR3 is made up of 16 amino acids. V lost 7 bases and J lost 1; bases outside the gene matches: 11. The CDR3 nucleotides read TGTGCCAGCACTCCGCGTCAGGGGGCGGGGAACACTGAAGCTTTCTTT. Its protein is CASTPRQGAGNTEAFF.

The rearrangement joins TRBV7-2 to TRBJ1-5; 7 nucleotides match TRBD1. The germline V gene has CDR1 SGHTA and CDR2 FQGNSA. This CDR3 has 16 residues. Trimming at V came to 2 bases and at J to 3 bases, leaving 7 bases not matched to a gene. As DNA, the CDR3 is TGTGCCAGCAGCTTACAAGGGGGCTTTAACAATCAGCCCCAGCATTTT. Amino acid sequence: CASSLQGGFNNQPQHF.

This chain connects TRBV4-3 to TRBJ2-7, with 10 bases fitting TRBD1. CDR3 length: 15 residues. The J segment lost 6 bases and the V segment lost 1 base, leaving 6 bases of the junction unmatched. Germline CDR1 LGHNA, CDR2 YSLEER. CDR3 protein: CASSQVGTGVAEQYF. CDR3 nucleotides: TGCGCCAGCAGCCAAGTTGGGACAGGGGTGGCCGAGCAGTACTTC.

V usage is TRBV7-2 and J usage is TRBJ2-5, with no clear D. V lost 6 bases to trimming and J lost 2 bases, with 13 bases between them. The germline CDR1 and CDR2 sequences are SGHTA and FQGNSA. CDR3 size: 14 residues. The CDR3 nucleotides are TGTGCCAGCAGGTGGGCCGGACGGCAAGAGACCCAGTACTTC. Its protein product is CASRWAGRQETQYF. Using reference TRBV7-2 and TRBJ2-5 for the parts outside the CDR3, the full variable domain is GAGVSQSPSNKVTEKGKDVELRCDPISGHTALYWYRQSLGQGLEFLIYFQGNSAPDKSGLPSDRFSAERTGGSVSTLTIQRTQQEDSAVYLCASRWAGRQETQYFGPGTRLLVL.

V usage is TRBV28 and J usage is TRBJ1-1; possibly TRBD1 for D (5 bases). Germline V CDR1 and CDR2: MDHEN, SYDVKM. V was clipped by 7 bases and J by 6 bases, with 18 bases between them. The CDR3 sequence is 14 residues long. Written as DNA, the CDR3 is TGTGCCAGCATGGGTAGGGGTAAAGGTTCTGAAGCTTTCTTT. Translated, it gives CASMGRGKGSEAFF.

The chain couples TRBV19 to TRBJ2-5; 8 nucleotides match TRBD1. The CDR3 totals 14 residues. Germline values: CDR1 LNHDA, CDR2 SQIVND (reference sequence). Unmatched junction bases numbered 5, after V lost 4 bases and J lost 4 bases. The CDR3 protein is CASSRGQGVETQYF. The DNA for the CDR3 is TGTGCCAGTAGTAGAGGACAGGGCGTAGAGACCCAGTACTTC.

The V and J genes are TRBV7-6 and TRBJ2-7, with D perhaps matching TRBD1 or TRBD2 (5 bases each). V lost 5 bases and J 7 bases, leaving 12 bases between the germline ends. The germline V gene encodes CDR1 SGHVS and CDR2 FNYEAQ. CDR3 length equals 12 residues. This chain's CDR3 is CASSELGHEQYF. The CDR3 bases are TGTGCCAGCAGCGAACTAGGACATGAGCAGTACTTC.

This clone has only a few counts. The V and J genes are TRBV18 and TRBJ1-6, with D possibly being TRBD1 (6 bases). Germline V gives CDR1 KGHSH, CDR2 LQKENI. V lost 4 bases to trimming and J lost 7 bases, with 17 bases between them. The CDR3 runs 16 residues. CDR3 protein: CASSLYQGTGNSPLHF. The CDR3 DNA reads TGTGCCAGCTCACTGTATCAGGGGACGGGGAATTCACCCCTCCACTTT.

DNA for the CDR3: TGTGCCAGCAGCTTAGAACGGGAGAGGGTCGAGCAGTACTTC. Translating it yields CASSLERERVEQYF. The chain combines TRBV11-1 with TRBJ2-7; D might be TRBD2 (6 bases). V was pared by 1 base and J by 6 bases, with 13 bases between. Looked up from germline, CDR1 is SGHAT and CDR2 is FQDESV (reference sequence). This CDR3 region has 14 residues.

This chain joins TRBV6-5 and TRBJ2-3; 9 nucleotides agree with TRBD1. CDR3 length: 14 residues. The germline CDR1 and CDR2 sequences are MNHEY and SVGAGI. With 7 bases clipped from V and 3 bases from J, the junction kept 5 bases outside the gene matches. This CDR3 reads CASNRDRVTDTQYF. CDR3 bases: TGTGCCAGCAACCGGGACAGGGTAACAGATACGCAGTATTTT.

The rearrangement links TRBV27 to TRBJ2-7; D may be TRBD1 or TRBD2 (5 bases each). The CDR3 totals 16 residues. Trimming took off 0 bases at V and 2 bases at J, with 14 bases between the two ends. CDR1 MNHEY and CDR2 SMNVEV come from the germline V gene (reference sequence). The CDR3 loop reads CASSLSVRGITYEQYF. The CDR3 DNA reads TGTGCCAGCAGTTTATCCGTGAGGGGAATTACCTACGAGCAGTACTTC.

In this sample, this clone turned up a few times. For the CDR3, the DNA is TGCGCCAGCAGTGAGCCCTGGCGTAATGAGCAGTTCTTC. Translating it yields CASSEPWRNEQFF. The chain is built from TRBV10-1 and TRBJ2-1; D gene unclear. Looked up from germline, CDR1 is WNHNN and CDR2 is SYGVQD (reference sequence). Deletions cut 2 bases from V and 7 bases from J, with 9 bases between. This CDR3 is built from 13 residues.

The rearrangement uses TRBV5-1 and TRBJ1-2; maybe TRBD1 (6 bases). This CDR3 contains 15 residues. Germline CDR1 SGHRS, CDR2 YFSETQ. Trimming stripped 0 bases from V and 3 bases from J, with 12 bases between. CDR3 sequence: CASSLGPGEDYGYTF. In DNA form, the CDR3 reads TGCGCCAGCAGCTTGGGCCCAGGGGAGGACTATGGCTACACCTTC.

CDR3: CASRAGYGETQYF. CDR3 nucleotide sequence: TGTGCCAGCAGGGCGGGATACGGGGAGACCCAGTACTTC. The chain combines TRBV7-9 with TRBJ2-5; tentative D call: TRBD2 (6 bases). V lost 6 bases and J lost 5, with 13 bases in between. The CDR3 has 13 residues. The germline gives CDR1 SEHNR, CDR2 FQNEAQ (reference sequence).